Listed below are T cell receptor beta chains from one sample, sequenced in a study of blood T cell repertoires in COVID-19. Assay: immunoSEQ multiplex PCR; the TCRdb copy retains only in-frame clones and omits some. The sample yields approximately 110,000 clones, approximately 90% seen once. The sample taken for sequencing was peripheral blood. The receptor set was obtained from a man between 45 and 60 years old with COVID-19, enrolled during active disease. Each CDR3 is given with its conserved first and last residue. D genes are given only for firm matches. Some rows have no size entry. The others give once, few or many, or a class for an expanded clone.

clone_size	v_call	j_call	d_call	cdr3_nt	cdr3_aa
.	TRBV18	TRBJ1-1	.	TGTGCCAGCTCACCGCGGCAGGGCGAGACTGAAGCTTTCTTT	CASSPRQGETEAFF
.	TRBV7-8	TRBJ2-3	TRBD1	TGTGCCAGCAGACAGGGGAGCACAGATACGCAGTATTTT	CASRQGSTDTQYF
.	TRBV5-8	TRBJ2-7	.	TGTGCCAGCAGCATTGGGCAGGCTAGGGGCTACGAGCAGTACTTC	CASSIGQARGYEQYF
.	TRBV6-5	TRBJ1-5	.	TGTGCCAGCCGGGAGGTTAGCAATCAGCCCCAGCATTTT	CASREVSNQPQHF
.	TRBV3-1/TRBV3-2	TRBJ1-1	.	TGTGCCAGCAGCCAAGACCCAGGGGCGAACACTGAAGCTTTCTTT	CASSQDPGANTEAFF
.	TRBV9	TRBJ2-1	TRBD2	TGTGCCAGCAGCGTAGCGACTAGCGGGAACAATGAGCAGTTCTTC	CASSVATSGNNEQFF
.	TRBV19	TRBJ1-1	TRBD1	TGTGCCAGACCGGGACAGGGGAACACTGAAGCTTTCTTT	CARPGQGNTEAFF
.	TRBV28	TRBJ1-3	.	TGTGCCAGCAGTTCCTCATCTGAGAAGGGGGCTGGAAACACCATATATTTT	CASSSSSEKGAGNTIYF
.	TRBV5-4	TRBJ2-7	TRBD2	TGTGCCAGCAGCCCGGAAAGCGGGAGGGCCTACGAGCAGTACTTC	CASSPESGRAYEQYF
.	TRBV9	TRBJ1-1	.	TGTGCCAGCAGCCCGACAGGAAACACTGAAGCTTTCTTT	CASSPTGNTEAFF
.	TRBV9	TRBJ2-5	TRBD1	TGTGCCAGCAGCCGGGACAGGGGTAGAGAGACCCAGTACTTC	CASSRDRGRETQYF
.	TRBV28	TRBJ2-1	.	TGTGCCAGCAGCCCCCGCCGTGGCGGAGATCTGTACAATGAGCAGTTCTTC	CASSPRRGGDLYNEQFF
.	TRBV9	TRBJ2-1	TRBD2	TGTGCCAGCAGCCCCGGGGGGAATGAGCAGTTCTTC	CASSPGGNEQFF
.	TRBV30	TRBJ2-2	.	TGTGCCTGGAGTGTACTGTCCCAGAACACCGGGGAGCTGTTTTTT	CAWSVLSQNTGELFF
.	TRBV7-9	TRBJ2-5	.	TGTGCCAGCAGCGACTCCCTTGGGGAGACCCAGTACTTC	CASSDSLGETQYF
.	TRBV7-9	TRBJ2-1	TRBD2	TGTGCCAGCAGCTTAGCGGCGGCGGGAGGGTACGATGAGCAGTTCTTC	CASSLAAAGGYDEQFF
.	TRBV28	TRBJ1-3	.	TGTGCCAGCAGTTTTACACGGGGGGCGATAGGAAACACCATATATTTT	CASSFTRGAIGNTIYF
.	TRBV7-9	TRBJ2-5	.	TGTGCCAGCAGTTCTAGCGCTGGGCAAGAGACCCAGTACTTC	CASSSSAGQETQYF
.	TRBV3-1/TRBV3-2	TRBJ2-5	TRBD2	TGTGCCAGCAGCCAAGGATCTAGCGGGAGGGCCCTCGGAGAGACCCAGTACTTC	CASSQGSSGRALGETQYF
once	TRBV7-6	TRBJ2-2	TRBD2	TGTGCCAGCAGTTTGGGGACTAGCGGGAGCACCGGGGAGCTGTTTTTT	CASSLGTSGSTGELFF
.	TRBV14	TRBJ2-3	.	TGTGCCAGCAGCCAACGAGGGGGGGGGAAGAGAGATACGCAGTATTTT	CASSQRGGGKRDTQYF
.	TRBV6-5	TRBJ2-5	TRBD1	TGTGCCACCAAGGAGACAGGGCGAGAGACCCAGTACTTC	CATKETGRETQYF